This T cell receptor beta chain came from a study of blood T cell repertoires in COVID-19. Background on the study: Both acute and convalescent COVID-19 samples were obtained from the United States, Italy and Spain. Nucleic acid was either cDNA or gDNA, and it came from T cells, B-cell-depleted T cells, or PBMCs.

The length of the CDR3 is 12 residues. Trimming stripped 5 bases from V and 6 bases from J, with 9 bases between. Per germline, CDR1 SGHVS and CDR2 FQNEAQ. In the original workflow: Researchers report that nucleated cell counts were estimated from reference gene primer amplification. Generated by immunoSEQ multiplex PCR, the TCRdb table keeps only in-frame clones and is missing some. V, J and clone size derive from that table, while D and trimming were established from the DNA sequence. The data hold hundreds of thousands of clones, with about 90% observed a single time. The sequenced sample consisted of peripheral blood. J is TRBJ2-3 and V is TRBV7-8; D not certain. This TCR came from a woman in her forties or fifties who had recovered from COVID-19. CDR3 sequence: CASSLDLDTQYF. The CDR3 DNA is TGTGCCAGCAGCCTAGACTTGGATACGCAGTATTTT.